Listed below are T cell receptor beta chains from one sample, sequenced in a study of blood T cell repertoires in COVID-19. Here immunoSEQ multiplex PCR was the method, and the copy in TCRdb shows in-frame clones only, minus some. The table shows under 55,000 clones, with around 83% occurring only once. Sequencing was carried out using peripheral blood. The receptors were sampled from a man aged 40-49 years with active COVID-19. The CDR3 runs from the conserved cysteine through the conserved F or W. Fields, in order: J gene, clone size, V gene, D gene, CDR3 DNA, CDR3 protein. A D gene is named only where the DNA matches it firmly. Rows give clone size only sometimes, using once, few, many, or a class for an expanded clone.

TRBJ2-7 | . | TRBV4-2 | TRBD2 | TGTGCCAGCAGCCGTGGGACTAGCGGGAGCATCAACGAGCAGTACTTC | CASSRGTSGSINEQYF
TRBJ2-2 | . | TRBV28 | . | TGTGCCAGCAGTTTGCTAGGAGGGGTCGGCACCGGGGAGCTGTTTTTT | CASSLLGGVGTGELFF
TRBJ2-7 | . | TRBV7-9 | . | TGTGCCAGCAGACCTTCCCAGGGGCCGGATTCCTACGAGCAGTACTTC | CASRPSQGPDSYEQYF
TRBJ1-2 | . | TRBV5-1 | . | TGCGCCAGCAGCTTGGCCAGCACAGGTTCTAACTATGGCTACACCTTC | CASSLASTGSNYGYTF
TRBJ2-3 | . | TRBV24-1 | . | TGTGCCACCAGTGATCCCTCCAGCGGTACCACAGATACGCAGTATTTT | CATSDPSSGTTDTQYF
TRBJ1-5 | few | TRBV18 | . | TGTGCCAGCTCATCCCGGGACATCGGGCATGGCAATCAGCCCCAGCATTTT | CASSSRDIGHGNQPQHF
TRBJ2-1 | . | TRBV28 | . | TGTGCCAGCAGTTTCCCGGGCTACAATGAGCAGTTCTTC | CASSFPGYNEQFF
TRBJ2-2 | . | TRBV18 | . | TGTGCCAGCTCACCACTTACAGATAACACCGGGGAGCTGTTTTTT | CASSPLTDNTGELFF
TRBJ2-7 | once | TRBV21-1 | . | TGTGCCAGCAGCTTCCAGTCCAGCAGGTCGGATCGCGAGCAGTACTTC | CASSFQSSRSDREQYF
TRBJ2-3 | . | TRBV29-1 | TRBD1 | TGCAGCGCTGCTCCGGGACAGAGCACAGATACGCAGTATTTT | CSAAPGQSTDTQYF